The text below deals with one T cell receptor (beta chain). The antigen is not known. Both 60 Vbeta primers and 13 Jbeta primers went into the PCR. Data came from immunoSEQ multiplex PCR; TCRdb stores just in-frame clones and leaves some out. The sample's table shows 100,000 to 150,000 clones. V was clipped by 4 bases and J by 0 bases, with 16 bases between them. Germline V CDR1 and CDR2: SEHNR, FQNEAQ (reference sequence). The CDR3 is 16 amino acids. All the people who gave samples were healthy bone marrow donors. This sample stems from a study of cytomegalovirus exposure and HLA in healthy donors. The study's findings and limits: Later analysis associated a missense DCLRE1C variant with TCR beta V- and J-gene trimming. Sequencing had likely introduced a cluster of highly shared sequence variants as an artifact.

Sequencing was performed on PBMCs. This clonotype was obtained from a man aged 25-45 years in good health and CMV-seronegative. The V call is TRBV7-9, the J call TRBJ2-7; possible D gene TRBD2, 6 bases. In DNA form, the CDR3 reads TGTGCCAGCAGCTCGGAGACTCTTAGCGGCTCCTACGAGCAGTACTTC. It codes for CASSSETLSGSYEQYF.